These T cell receptor beta chains were read from a single sample in a study of blood T cell repertoires in COVID-19. The assay was immunoSEQ multiplex PCR, and TCRdb's table has in-frame clones only and misses some. This sample has about 210,000 clones, with around 83% found just once. Source material: peripheral blood. All receptors come from a woman aged 70-85 years with COVID-19, enrolled during active disease. Each CDR3 is given with its conserved first and last residue. D genes are given only for firm matches. Part of the rows lack a size; the others show once, few, many or a class for expanded clones.

j_call | clone_size | v_call | d_call | cdr3_aa | cdr3_nt
TRBJ1-2 | once | TRBV5-6 | TRBD1 | CASQTGDYGYTF | TGTGCCAGCCAGACAGGGGACTATGGCTACACCTTC
TRBJ1-5 | . | TRBV18 | . | CASSETTGGNQPQHF | TGTGCCAGCTCAGAGACGACAGGAGGCAATCAGCCCCAGCATTTT
TRBJ1-5 | . | TRBV2 | . | CASSIQGQLPNQPQHF | TGTGCCAGCAGCATCCAAGGACAGTTACCCAATCAGCCCCAGCATTTT
TRBJ2-1 | . | TRBV7-7 | TRBD2 | CASSPLAGGGEQFF | TGTGCCAGCAGCCCCCTCGCGGGAGGGGGTGAGCAGTTCTTC
TRBJ1-1 | . | TRBV27 | TRBD1 | CASSTQQGAKTEAFF | TGTGCCAGCAGTACGCAACAGGGGGCAAAGACTGAAGCTTTCTTT
TRBJ1-3 | . | TRBV18 | . | CASSPRGNGNTIYF | TGTGCCAGCTCACCCCGGGGAAATGGAAACACCATATATTTT
TRBJ1-5 | many | TRBV24-1 | . | CATSDPSSYQPQHF | TGTGCCACCAGTGACCCTTCTTCCTATCAGCCCCAGCATTTT
TRBJ2-4 | . | TRBV12-3/TRBV12-4 | TRBD2 | CASGRAYKNIQYF | TGTGCCAGCGGGAGGGCCTACAAAAACATTCAGTACTTC
TRBJ2-2 | once | TRBV6-2/TRBV6-3 | . | CASSYRQGGTGELFF | TGTGCCAGCAGTTACAGACAGGGAGGTACCGGGGAGCTGTTTTTT
TRBJ1-2 | . | TRBV19 | . | CASKGTDSLTYGYTF | TGTGCCAGTAAGGGGACGGACAGCCTAACCTATGGCTACACCTTC
TRBJ1-6 | . | TRBV18 | TRBD1 | CASSSPDRGNTPLHF | TGTGCCAGCTCATCTCCGGACAGGGGGAATACACCCCTCCACTTT
TRBJ2-2 | . | TRBV7-8 | TRBD2 | CASSLDGLAGPGELFF | TGTGCCAGCAGCTTAGATGGACTAGCGGGACCCGGGGAGCTGTTTTTT
TRBJ2-1 | . | TRBV19 | . | CASSITSDSYNEQFF | TGTGCCAGTAGTATAACGAGCGACTCCTACAATGAGCAGTTCTTC
TRBJ2-7 | . | TRBV18 | TRBD1 | CASSPAGQATYEQYF | TGTGCCAGCTCACCAGCAGGACAGGCCACCTACGAGCAGTACTTC
TRBJ2-3 | . | TRBV5-4 | . | CASSLGRGTDTQYF | TGTGCCAGCAGCTTAGGGAGAGGTACAGATACGCAGTATTTT
TRBJ1-2 | . | TRBV28 | TRBD1 | CASSATGQGNYGYTF | TGTGCCAGCAGTGCTACGGGACAGGGGAACTATGGCTACACCTTC
TRBJ1-1 | . | TRBV2 | . | CASTPRSGGGTEAFF | TGTGCCAGCACTCCCAGGTCGGGCGGAGGCACTGAAGCTTTCTTT
TRBJ2-3 | . | TRBV18 | TRBD2 | CASSPGTSGRTDTQYF | TGTGCCAGCTCACCAGGGACTAGCGGGAGAACAGATACGCAGTATTTT
TRBJ2-1 | . | TRBV6-2/TRBV6-3 | TRBD1 | CASSHGTDNEQFF | TGTGCCAGCAGTCACGGGACAGACAATGAGCAGTTCTTC
TRBJ2-2 | . | TRBV6-5 | . | CASSREVLNTGELFF | TGTGCCAGCAGTCGAGAGGTTTTGAACACCGGGGAGCTGTTTTTT
TRBJ2-1 | . | TRBV4-1 | . | CASSQDNYGPRNEQFF | TGCGCCAGCAGCCAAGACAATTACGGCCCCAGGAATGAGCAGTTCTTC
TRBJ2-1 | . | TRBV19 | . | CASTNGRVSYNEQFF | TGTGCCAGTACGAATGGGAGAGTGTCCTACAATGAGCAGTTCTTC
TRBJ2-1 | once | TRBV3-1/TRBV3-2 | . | CASSQDLASNEQFF | TGTGCCAGCAGCCAAGATCTTGCTAGCAATGAGCAGTTCTTC
TRBJ1-2 | . | TRBV24-1 | . | CATSDLRGGGGSGYTF | TGTGCCACCAGTGATTTGCGAGGCGGAGGAGGGTCTGGCTACACCTTC
TRBJ2-1 | . | TRBV5-1 | TRBD2 | CASSLGTSGYNEQFF | TGCGCCAGCAGCTTGGGGACTAGCGGCTACAATGAGCAGTTCTTC
TRBJ2-2 | . | TRBV5-6 | TRBD2 | CASSLGTSGNTGELFF | TGTGCCAGCAGCTTGGGGACTAGCGGTAACACCGGGGAGCTGTTTTTT
TRBJ1-2 | . | TRBV15 | . | CATSRDGDTLLYF | TGTGCCACCAGCAGAGATGGGGACACCCTTCTTTACTTC
TRBJ1-1 | . | TRBV18 | TRBD1 | CASSLGQGNTEAFF | TGTGCCAGCTCACTAGGACAGGGTAACACTGAAGCTTTCTTT
TRBJ2-4 | . | TRBV7-2 | . | CASSPQGAKNIQYF | TGTGCCAGCAGCCCCCAGGGAGCCAAAAACATTCAGTACTTC
TRBJ1-2 | . | TRBV3-1/TRBV3-2 | . | CASSFSYGYTF | TGTGCCAGCAGCTTTAGCTATGGCTACACCTTC
TRBJ1-6 | few | TRBV27 | TRBD1 | CASSFRGPSGGDSPLHF | TGTGCCAGCAGTTTCAGGGGGCCCTCAGGGGGCGATTCACCCCTCCACTTT
TRBJ2-5 | once | TRBV27 | TRBD2 | CASSLRGGETQYF | TGTGCCAGCAGTTTACGGGGGGGAGAGACCCAGTACTTC
TRBJ2-5 | . | TRBV7-3 | . | CASSLAAAVETQYF | TGTGCCAGCAGCTTAGCCGCAGCGGTGGAGACCCAGTACTTC
TRBJ1-5 | . | TRBV6-1 | TRBD1 | CASSEGNRGQPQHF | TGTGCCAGCAGTGAAGGGAACAGGGGACAGCCCCAGCATTTT
TRBJ2-7 | . | TRBV7-8 | . | CASSLVSGSGGGEQYF | TGTGCCAGCAGCTTAGTTAGTGGGTCAGGGGGAGGCGAGCAGTACTTC
TRBJ2-1 | . | TRBV24-1 | TRBD2 | CATSAIGSSGINEQFF | TGTGCCACCAGTGCCATTGGGTCTAGCGGGATTAATGAGCAGTTCTTC
TRBJ2-3 | . | TRBV30 | . | CAWSSGADTQYF | TGTGCCTGGAGTTCGGGGGCAGATACGCAGTATTTT
TRBJ1-1 | . | TRBV20-1 | . | CSARREPEAFF | TGCAGTGCTAGAAGGGAGCCAGAAGCTTTCTTT
TRBJ1-1 | few | TRBV27 | TRBD1 | CASSLYGQGARGTEAFF | TGTGCCAGCAGTTTATATGGACAGGGGGCGAGGGGAACTGAAGCTTTCTTT
TRBJ2-1 | . | TRBV28 | . | CASSYESLSYNEQFF | TGTGCCAGCAGTTACGAGTCCCTCTCCTACAATGAGCAGTTCTTC
TRBJ2-3 | once | TRBV24-1 | TRBD2 | CATSDRQLAGGPGDTQYF | TGTGCCACCAGTGATAGACAACTAGCGGGAGGGCCTGGAGATACGCAGTATTTT
TRBJ1-1 | . | TRBV27 | . | CASSFLGTEAFF | TGTGCCAGCAGTTTCCTAGGAACTGAAGCTTTCTTT
TRBJ2-3 | . | TRBV28 | . | CASSLGGRGQDTQYF | TGTGCCAGCAGTTTAGGGGGCAGGGGTCAAGATACGCAGTATTTT
TRBJ1-1 | once | TRBV5-6 | TRBD1 | CASSLTGSDTEAFF | TGTGCCAGCAGCCTGACAGGGAGTGACACTGAAGCTTTCTTT
TRBJ1-4 | once | TRBV5-8 | TRBD1 | CASGEGQANEKLFF | TGTGCCAGCGGTGAAGGACAGGCGAATGAAAAACTGTTTTTT
TRBJ1-5 | . | TRBV12-3/TRBV12-4 | . | CASRPGPNQPQHF | TGTGCCAGCAGACCGGGTCCCAATCAGCCCCAGCATTTT
TRBJ1-4 | few | TRBV5-1 | . | CASSPGMVGEKLFF | TGCGCCAGCAGCCCAGGGATGGTAGGAGAAAAACTGTTTTTT
TRBJ1-1 | few | TRBV28 | . | CASRSPFGRRSLMNTEAFF | TGTGCCAGCAGGAGCCCCTTCGGCAGGAGGAGCCTGATGAACACTGAAGCTTTCTTT
TRBJ1-1 | . | TRBV24-1 | . | CATSDSGRTEAFF | TGTGCCACCAGTGACTCAGGGCGGACTGAAGCTTTCTTT
TRBJ2-7 | . | TRBV7-2 | TRBD2 | CASSPRGGGGTHEQYF | TGTGCCAGCAGTCCACGAGGCGGGGGAGGGACCCATGAGCAGTACTTC
TRBJ2-3 | . | TRBV6-2/TRBV6-3 | . | CASSFHTDTQYF | TGTGCCAGCAGTTTCCACACAGATACGCAGTATTTT
TRBJ1-5 | few | TRBV3-1/TRBV3-2 | . | CASSQGQSQHF | TGTGCCAGCAGCCAAGGACAATCCCAGCATTTT
TRBJ2-7 | . | TRBV27 | . | CASSLGQGGEQYF | TGTGCCAGCAGTTTAGGGCAGGGGGGCGAGCAGTACTTC
TRBJ2-1 | . | TRBV14 | . | CASSQGFGTLGHNEQFF | TGTGCCAGCAGCCAAGGATTTGGGACTTTGGGACACAATGAGCAGTTCTTC
TRBJ2-3 | . | TRBV28 | TRBD2 | CASSLVFSGGKDTQYF | TGTGCCAGCAGTTTAGTTTTTAGCGGGGGGAAAGATACGCAGTATTTT
TRBJ2-7 | . | TRBV19 | . | CASSISGFQAYEQYF | TGTGCCAGTAGTATTTCGGGATTCCAGGCCTACGAGCAGTACTTC
TRBJ1-2 | . | TRBV7-2 | . | CASSLGVGQNYGYTF | TGTGCCAGCAGCTTAGGGGTGGGCCAGAACTATGGCTACACCTTC